These T cell receptor beta chains were read from a single sample in a study. Using immunoSEQ multiplex PCR, the repertoire was profiled, and TCRdb retains in-frame clones only, with some absent. The sample lists roughly 68,000 clones, approximately 92% occurring once. The sample was PBMCs. These receptors all stem from a man aged 40-50 years with rheumatoid arthritis. The CDR3 runs from the conserved cysteine through the conserved F or W. The order of the fields is D gene, clone size, V gene, J gene, CDR3 protein, CDR3 DNA. D genes are given only for firm matches. Only part of the rows carry a size: once, few, many, or a class if the clone is expanded.

>TRBD1|.|TRBV4-1|TRBJ1-6
CASSRDRGNSPLHF
TGCGCCAGCAGCCGCGACAGGGGCAATTCACCCCTCCACTTT
>.|once|TRBV5-4|TRBJ2-2
CASSFGPNTGELFF
TGTGCCAGCAGCTTTGGCCCTAACACCGGGGAGCTGTTTTTT
>.|.|TRBV7-2|TRBJ2-7
CASSLAGLYEQYF
TGTGCCAGCAGCTTAGCTGGTTTATACGAGCAGTACTTC
>.|.|TRBV11-1|TRBJ1-1
CASSPDRSQAFF
TGTGCCAGCAGCCCCGATCGGTCCCAAGCTTTCTTT
>.|.|TRBV4-3|TRBJ1-2
CASSQEKVPGGRYGYTF
TGCGCCAGCAGCCAAGAAAAGGTGCCCGGGGGACGGTATGGCTACACCTTC
>.|.|TRBV27|TRBJ1-2
CASSLSGTAKHYGYTF
TGTGCCAGCAGTTTATCCGGAACAGCCAAACACTATGGCTACACCTTC
>.|.|TRBV7-9|TRBJ1-1
CASSLVAGANTEAFF
TGTGCCAGCAGCTTAGTGGCGGGCGCCAACACTGAAGCTTTCTTT
>.|few|TRBV30|TRBJ1-1
CAWSPYKAYTEAFF
TGTGCCTGGAGTCCGTACAAGGCGTACACTGAAGCTTTCTTT
>.|.|TRBV28|TRBJ1-5
CASKNSNQPQHF
TGTGCCAGCAAAAATAGCAATCAGCCCCAGCATTTT
>TRBD1|.|TRBV29-1|TRBJ2-7
CSALDRGDEQYF
TGCAGCGCCCTGGACAGGGGCGACGAGCAGTACTTC
>.|.|TRBV7-9|TRBJ2-7
CASATYEQYF
TGTGCCAGCGCAACCTACGAGCAGTACTTC
>TRBD1|.|TRBV6-4|TRBJ2-7
CASSKGQGLGEQYF
TGTGCCAGCAGCAAGGGACAGGGTCTAGGGGAGCAGTACTTC
>.|.|TRBV20-1|TRBJ1-1
CSARRGPYAFF
TGCAGTGCTAGACGGGGGCCGTATGCTTTCTTT
>.|once|TRBV10-3|TRBJ1-3
CAISESIGKGNTIYF
TGTGCCATCAGTGAGTCGATTGGGAAAGGAAACACCATATATTTT
>.|.|TRBV18|TRBJ1-4
CASSPLGRGTNEKLFF
TGTGCCAGCTCACCACTTGGGAGAGGAACTAATGAAAAACTGTTTTTT
>TRBD1|.|TRBV5-1|TRBJ1-1
CASSPSTGINTEAFF
TGCGCCAGCAGCCCCTCGACAGGGATTAACACTGAAGCTTTCTTT
>TRBD1|.|TRBV30|TRBJ2-7
CAWSPSGQGGLYEQYF
TGTGCCTGGAGCCCCTCCGGACAGGGAGGCCTCTACGAGCAGTACTTC
>TRBD1|.|TRBV5-4|TRBJ1-1
CASSFGQGLNTEAFF
TGTGCCAGCAGCTTCGGACAGGGATTGAACACTGAAGCTTTCTTT
>TRBD2|.|TRBV7-3|TRBJ2-3
CASSLLAGARDTQYF
TGTGCCAGCAGCTTATTAGCGGGAGCACGAGATACGCAGTATTTT
>.|.|TRBV18|TRBJ1-2
CASSPPETNYGYTF
TGTGCCAGCTCACCCCCAGAAACCAACTATGGCTACACCTTC
>.|.|TRBV6-6|TRBJ1-5
CASSYSRGRSNQPQHF
TGTGCCAGCAGTTACTCTAGGGGACGAAGCAATCAGCCCCAGCATTTT
>TRBD2|.|TRBV4-1|TRBJ2-3
CASSQDKPSGSRSTDTQYF
TGCGCCAGCAGCCAAGATAAGCCTAGCGGGAGTAGGAGCACAGATACGCAGTATTTT
>.|.|TRBV3-1/TRBV3-2|TRBJ2-2
CASSRVANTGELFF
TGTGCCAGCAGCCGCGTAGCAAACACCGGGGAGCTGTTTTTT
>.|.|TRBV13|TRBJ2-7
CASSPSEDSSYEQYF
TGTGCCAGCAGCCCCAGTGAGGACAGTTCCTACGAGCAGTACTTC
>TRBD2|.|TRBV6-2/TRBV6-3|TRBJ2-1
CASSPGHSGRRLVYNEQFF
TGTGCCAGCAGTCCCGGGCATAGCGGGAGGAGGTTGGTTTACAATGAGCAGTTCTTC
>.|.|TRBV12-3/TRBV12-4|TRBJ1-1
CASGDRLNTEAFF
TGTGCCAGCGGCGACAGATTGAACACTGAAGCTTTCTTT
>.|.|TRBV2|TRBJ2-7
CASSAPPTEYEQYF
TGTGCCAGCAGTGCCCCCCCGACCGAATACGAGCAGTACTTC
>.|.|TRBV27|TRBJ1-2
CASRKDPLMGGYTF
TGTGCCAGCAGAAAGGACCCATTGATGGGGGGCTACACCTTC
>TRBD2|.|TRBV4-2|TRBJ2-1
CASSQVSLAGGPNEQFF
TGTGCCAGCAGCCAAGTTTCATTAGCGGGGGGGCCCAATGAGCAGTTCTTC
>.|once|TRBV9|TRBJ1-1
CASSDLDGVMNTEAFF
TGTGCCAGCAGCGACCTCGACGGGGTCATGAACACTGAAGCTTTCTTT
>.|.|TRBV2|TRBJ1-2
CASRNVGTVYGYTF
TGTGCCAGCAGGAATGTCGGGACGGTATATGGCTACACCTTC
>.|.|TRBV30|TRBJ1-6
CAWSVTVDGSPLHF
TGTGCCTGGAGTGTAACCGTTGACGGTTCACCCCTCCACTTT
>.|once|TRBV19|TRBJ1-1
CASSIAGMNTEAFF
TGTGCCAGTAGTATAGCAGGCATGAACACTGAAGCTTTCTTT
>.|.|TRBV2|TRBJ1-1
CAAAGTNTEAFF
TGTGCCGCAGCAGGGACGAACACTGAAGCTTTCTTT